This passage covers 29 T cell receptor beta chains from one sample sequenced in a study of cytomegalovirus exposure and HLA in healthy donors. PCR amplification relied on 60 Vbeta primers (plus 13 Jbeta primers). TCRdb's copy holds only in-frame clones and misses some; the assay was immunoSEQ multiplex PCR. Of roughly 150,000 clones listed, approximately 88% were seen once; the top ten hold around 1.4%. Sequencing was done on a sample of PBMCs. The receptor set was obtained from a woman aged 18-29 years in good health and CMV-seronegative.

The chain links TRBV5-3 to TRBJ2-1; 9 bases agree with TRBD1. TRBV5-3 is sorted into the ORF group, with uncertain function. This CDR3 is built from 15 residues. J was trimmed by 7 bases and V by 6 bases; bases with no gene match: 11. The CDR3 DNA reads TGTGCCAGAACCCCCGGGACAGGGTGTTTGAATGAGCAGTTCTTC. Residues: CARTPGTGCLNEQFF.

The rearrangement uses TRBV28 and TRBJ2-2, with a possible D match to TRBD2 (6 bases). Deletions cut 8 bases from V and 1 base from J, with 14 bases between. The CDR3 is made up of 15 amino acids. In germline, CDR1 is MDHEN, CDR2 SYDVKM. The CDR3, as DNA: TGTGCCAGCGGGGGGAGTAGCGGGAACACCGGGGAGCTGTTTTTT. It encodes CASGGSSGNTGELFF.

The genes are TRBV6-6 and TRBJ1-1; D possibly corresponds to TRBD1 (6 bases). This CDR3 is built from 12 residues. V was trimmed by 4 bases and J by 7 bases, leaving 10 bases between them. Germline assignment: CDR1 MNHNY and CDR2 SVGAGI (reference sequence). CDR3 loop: CASSSLDSEAFF. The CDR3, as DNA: TGTGCCAGCAGTTCCCTGGACAGTGAAGCTTTCTTT.

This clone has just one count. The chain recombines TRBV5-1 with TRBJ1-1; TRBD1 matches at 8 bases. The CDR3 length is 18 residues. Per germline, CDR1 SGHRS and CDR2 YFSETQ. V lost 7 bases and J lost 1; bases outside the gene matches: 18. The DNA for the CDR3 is TGCGCCAGCGGCCCGAGGGACAGGAATGGGCAGCCGAACACTGAAGCTTTCTTT. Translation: CASGPRDRNGQPNTEAFF.

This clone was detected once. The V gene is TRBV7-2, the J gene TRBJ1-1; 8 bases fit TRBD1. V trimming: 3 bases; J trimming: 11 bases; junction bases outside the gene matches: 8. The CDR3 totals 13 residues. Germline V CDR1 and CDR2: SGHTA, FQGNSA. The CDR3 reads CASSLVQGAKAFF. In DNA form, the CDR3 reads TGTGCCAGCAGCTTGGTTCAGGGGGCCAAGGCTTTCTTT.

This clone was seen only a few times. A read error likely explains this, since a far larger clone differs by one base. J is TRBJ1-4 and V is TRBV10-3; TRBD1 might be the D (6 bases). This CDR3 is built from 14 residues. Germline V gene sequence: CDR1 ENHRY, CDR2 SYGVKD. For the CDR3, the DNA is TGTGCCATCAGTGAGGACAGGATGGTCGAAAAACTGTCTTTT. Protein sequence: CAISEDRMVEKLSF.

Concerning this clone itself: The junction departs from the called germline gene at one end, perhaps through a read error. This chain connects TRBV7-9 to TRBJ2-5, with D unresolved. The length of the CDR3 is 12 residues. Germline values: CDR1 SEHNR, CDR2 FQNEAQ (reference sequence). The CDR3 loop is CSSSQNQETQYF. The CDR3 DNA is TGTTCCAGCAGCCAGAATCAAGAGACCCAGTACTTC. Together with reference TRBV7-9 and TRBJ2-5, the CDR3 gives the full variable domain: DTGVSQNPRHKITKRGQNVTFRCDPISEHNRLYWYRQTLGQGPEFLTYFQNEAQLEKSRLLSDRFSAERPKGSFSTLEIQRTEQGDSAMYLCSSSQNQETQYFGPGTRLLVL.

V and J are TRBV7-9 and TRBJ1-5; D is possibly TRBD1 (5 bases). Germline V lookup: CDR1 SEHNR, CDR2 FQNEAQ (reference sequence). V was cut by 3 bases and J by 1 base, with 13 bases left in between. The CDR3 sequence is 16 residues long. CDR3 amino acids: CASSFGGSRSNQPQHF. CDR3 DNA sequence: TGTGCCAGCAGCTTTGGGGGGAGTAGAAGCAATCAGCCCCAGCATTTT.

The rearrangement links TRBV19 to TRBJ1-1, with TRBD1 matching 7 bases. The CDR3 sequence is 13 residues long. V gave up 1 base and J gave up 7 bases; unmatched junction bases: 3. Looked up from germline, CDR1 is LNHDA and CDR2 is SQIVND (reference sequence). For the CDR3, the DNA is TGTGCCAGTAGTATAGGGGGACAGCTTGAAGCTTTCTTT. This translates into CASSIGGQLEAFF.

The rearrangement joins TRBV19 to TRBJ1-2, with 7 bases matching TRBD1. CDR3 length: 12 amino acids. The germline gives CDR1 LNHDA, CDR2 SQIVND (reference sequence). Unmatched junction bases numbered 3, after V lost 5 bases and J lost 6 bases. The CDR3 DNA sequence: TGTGCCAGTAGTGGCAGGGGGAATGGCTACACCTTC. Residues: CASSGRGNGYTF.

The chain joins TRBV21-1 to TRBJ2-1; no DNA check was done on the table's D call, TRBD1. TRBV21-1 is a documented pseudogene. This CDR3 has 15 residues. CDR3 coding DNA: TGTGCCAGCAGCAACCTACAGGGGTCCTACAATGAGCAGTTCTTC. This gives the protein CASSNLQGSYNEQFF.

The DNA for the CDR3 is TGTGCCAGCAGTGAGCGCTCGGAGGAGCAGTACTTC. Residues: CASSERSEEQYF. V and J are TRBV25-1 and TRBJ2-7; D is unresolved. Germline assignment: CDR1 MGHDK and CDR2 SYGVNS. This CDR3 is 12 amino acids long. V was cut by 3 bases and J by 7 bases, with 10 bases left in between.

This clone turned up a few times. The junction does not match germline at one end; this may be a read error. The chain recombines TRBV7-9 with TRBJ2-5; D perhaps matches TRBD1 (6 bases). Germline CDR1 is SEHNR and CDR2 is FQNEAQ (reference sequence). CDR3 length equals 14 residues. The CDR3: CSSRYRDIEETQYF. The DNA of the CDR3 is TGTTCCAGCAGGTACCGGGACATAGAAGAGACCCAGTACTTC.

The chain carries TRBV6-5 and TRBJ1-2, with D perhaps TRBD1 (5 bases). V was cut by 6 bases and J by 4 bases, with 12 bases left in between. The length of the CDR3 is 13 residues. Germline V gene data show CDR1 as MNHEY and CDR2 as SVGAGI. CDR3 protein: CASSLRQSYGYTF. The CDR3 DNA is TGTGCCAGCAGCCTTCGACAGTCCTATGGCTACACCTTC.

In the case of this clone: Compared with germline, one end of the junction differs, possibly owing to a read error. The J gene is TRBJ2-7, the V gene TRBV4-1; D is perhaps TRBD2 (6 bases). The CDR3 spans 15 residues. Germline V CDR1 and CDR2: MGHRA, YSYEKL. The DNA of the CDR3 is TGCGCCAGCAGCCGCCCCCTACGGGGGAACTACGGGCAGTACTTC. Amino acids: CASSRPLRGNYGQYF.

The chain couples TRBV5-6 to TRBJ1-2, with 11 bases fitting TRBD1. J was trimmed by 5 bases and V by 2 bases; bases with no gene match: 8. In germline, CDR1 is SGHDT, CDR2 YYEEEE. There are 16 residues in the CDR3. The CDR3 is CASSFGDRGTLYGYTF. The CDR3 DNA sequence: TGTGCCAGCAGCTTTGGGGACAGGGGGACTTTATATGGCTACACCTTC.

The CDR3 DNA follows: TGCGCCAGCAGCCAAGTGGACACTGCGGGCTACACCTTC. Encoded protein: CASSQVDTAGYTF. The chain carries TRBV4-1 and TRBJ1-2, with a weak D call TRBD1 (5 bases). The CDR3 is made up of 13 amino acids. CDR1 is MGHRA and CDR2 is YSYEKL in the germline V gene. The V gene lost 1 base and the J gene lost 8 bases, with 11 bases spanning the gap.

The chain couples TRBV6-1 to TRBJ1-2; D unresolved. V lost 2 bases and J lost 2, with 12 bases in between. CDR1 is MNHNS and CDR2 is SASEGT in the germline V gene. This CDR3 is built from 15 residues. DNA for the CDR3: TGTGCCAGCAGTGAAATGTACGGAGCAAACTATGGCTACACCTTC. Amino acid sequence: CASSEMYGANYGYTF.

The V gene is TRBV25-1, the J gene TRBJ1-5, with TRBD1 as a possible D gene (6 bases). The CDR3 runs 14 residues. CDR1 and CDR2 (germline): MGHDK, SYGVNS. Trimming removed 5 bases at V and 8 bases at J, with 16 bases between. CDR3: CASSKTGSEKPQHF. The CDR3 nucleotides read TGTGCCAGCAGTAAGACAGGCTCAGAGAAGCCCCAGCATTTT.

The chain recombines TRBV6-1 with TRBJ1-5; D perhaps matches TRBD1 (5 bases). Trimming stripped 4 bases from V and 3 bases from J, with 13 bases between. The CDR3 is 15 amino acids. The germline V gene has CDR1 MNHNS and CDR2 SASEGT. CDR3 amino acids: CASSVQDNFNQPQHF. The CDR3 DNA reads TGTGCCAGCAGTGTACAGGACAACTTCAATCAGCCCCAGCATTTT.

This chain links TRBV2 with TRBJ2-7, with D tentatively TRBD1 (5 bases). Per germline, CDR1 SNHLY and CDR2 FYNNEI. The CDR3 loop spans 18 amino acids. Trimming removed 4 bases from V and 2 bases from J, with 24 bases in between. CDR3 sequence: CASSAGFRGVPRAYEQYF. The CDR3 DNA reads TGTGCCAGCAGTGCCGGTTTTAGGGGTGTACCCAGGGCCTACGAGCAGTACTTC.

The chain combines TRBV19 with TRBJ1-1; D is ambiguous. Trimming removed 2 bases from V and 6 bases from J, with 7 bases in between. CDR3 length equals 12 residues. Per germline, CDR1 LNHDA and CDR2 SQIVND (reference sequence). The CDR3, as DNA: TGTGCCAGTAGTATAAACAGTGCTGAAGCTTTCTTT. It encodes CASSINSAEAFF.

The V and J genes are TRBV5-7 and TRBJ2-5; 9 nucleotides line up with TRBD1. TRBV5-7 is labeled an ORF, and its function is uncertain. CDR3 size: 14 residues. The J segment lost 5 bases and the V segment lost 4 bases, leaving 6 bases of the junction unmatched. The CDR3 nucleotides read TGTGCCAGCAGCGGTGGACAGGGGCAGGAGACCCAGTACTTC. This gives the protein CASSGGQGQETQYF.

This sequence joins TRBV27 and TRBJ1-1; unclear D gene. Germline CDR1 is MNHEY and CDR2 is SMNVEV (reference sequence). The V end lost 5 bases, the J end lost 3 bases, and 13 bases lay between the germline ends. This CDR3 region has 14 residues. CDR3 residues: CASSRTGRHTEAFF. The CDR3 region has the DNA TGTGCCAGCAGTCGAACCGGGAGACACACTGAAGCTTTCTTT.

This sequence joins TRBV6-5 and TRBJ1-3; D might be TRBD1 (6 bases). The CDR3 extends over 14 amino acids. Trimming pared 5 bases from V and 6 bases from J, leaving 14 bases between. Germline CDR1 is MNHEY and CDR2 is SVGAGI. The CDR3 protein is CASSEGQGKNTIYF. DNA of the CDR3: TGTGCCAGCAGTGAAGGGCAGGGGAAAAACACCATATATTTT.

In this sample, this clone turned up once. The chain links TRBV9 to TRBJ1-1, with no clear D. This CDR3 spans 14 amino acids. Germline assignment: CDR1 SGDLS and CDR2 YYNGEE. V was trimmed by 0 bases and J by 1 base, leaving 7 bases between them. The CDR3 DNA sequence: TGTGCCAGCAGCGTAGGTGGGAGGAACACTGAAGCTTTCTTT. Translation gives CASSVGGRNTEAFF.

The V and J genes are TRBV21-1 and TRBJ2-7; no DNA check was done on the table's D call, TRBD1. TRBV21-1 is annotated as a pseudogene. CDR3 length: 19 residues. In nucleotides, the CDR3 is TGTGCCAGCAGCCACTCCGGGACAGCCTTCATTGCTTTCTACTACGAGCAGTACTTC. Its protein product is CASSHSGTAFIAFYYEQYF.

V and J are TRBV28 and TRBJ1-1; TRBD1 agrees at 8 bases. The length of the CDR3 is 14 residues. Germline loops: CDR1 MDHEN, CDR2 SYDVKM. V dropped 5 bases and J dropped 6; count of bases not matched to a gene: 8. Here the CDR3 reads CASSPQGARAEAFF. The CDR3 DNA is TGTGCCAGCAGTCCTCAGGGGGCGAGGGCTGAAGCTTTCTTT.

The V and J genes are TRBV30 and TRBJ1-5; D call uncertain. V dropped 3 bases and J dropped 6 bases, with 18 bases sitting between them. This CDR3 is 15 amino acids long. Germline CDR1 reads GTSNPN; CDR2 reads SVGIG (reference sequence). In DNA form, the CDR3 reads TGTGCCTGGAGATCCCCCGGTGGACTAGGTCAGCCCCAGCATTTT. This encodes CAWRSPGGLGQPQHF.